Following are 20 T cell receptor beta chains from one sample sequenced in a study of T cell responses to AZD1222 COVID-19 vaccine. TCRdb keeps only in-frame clones here, not all; method: immunoSEQ multiplex PCR. The sample shows about 160,000 clones, around 90% of them seen only once. The sample in question was peripheral blood, obtained on day 0 of MenACWY control vaccination. Source of these receptors: an adult in good health.

V usage is TRBV5-6 and J usage is TRBJ1-2; D is undetermined. CDR1 and CDR2 (germline): SGHDT, YYEEEE. Deletions cut 0 bases from V and 7 bases from J, with 10 bases between. The CDR3 is made up of 13 amino acids. The CDR3 nucleotides read TGTGCCAGCAGCTTGGCCGGGCCGGTTGGCTACACCTTC. It codes for CASSLAGPVGYTF.

The CDR3, as DNA: TGTGCCATCAGTGATAGGGCAGCGGGGAACACTGAAGCTTTCTTT. Amino acids: CAISDRAAGNTEAFF. The V and J genes are TRBV10-3 and TRBJ1-1, with unresolved D. Trimming cost V 3 bases and J 1 base, with 12 bases left between them. CDR1 is ENHRY, CDR2 SYGVKD, per germline. The CDR3 is 15 amino acids.

The chain combines TRBV4-1 with TRBJ1-6; D gene ambiguous. V gave up 0 bases and J gave up 0 bases, with 9 bases separating them. CDR1 is MGHRA and CDR2 is YSYEKL in the germline V gene. CDR3 length: 17 amino acids. DNA for the CDR3: TGCGCCAGCAGCCAAGATATTAGGGACTCCTATAATTCACCCCTCCACTTT. It translates to CASSQDIRDSYNSPLHF.

This chain connects TRBV7-3 to TRBJ2-7; D gene ambiguous. This CDR3 comprises 14 residues. V was cut by 6 bases and J by 2 bases, with 14 bases left in between. Germline CDR1 reads SGHTA; CDR2 reads FQGTGA. The CDR3 reads CASSSTGRAYEQYF. The CDR3 DNA reads as TGTGCCAGCAGTTCTACGGGCCGCGCCTACGAGCAGTACTTC.

The CDR3 protein is CAWKRLTRRYEQYF. The CDR3 coding sequence is TGTGCCTGGAAAAGACTTACTAGACGCTACGAGCAGTACTTC. The V call is TRBV30, the J call TRBJ2-7; the D gene is possibly TRBD2 (5 bases). CDR1 GTSNPN and CDR2 SVGIG come from the germline V gene (reference sequence). This CDR3 region has 14 residues. Trimming took off 4 bases at V and 3 bases at J, with 16 bases between the two ends. The complete variable domain, with remaining parts taken from reference TRBV30 and TRBJ2-7, reads SQTIHQWPATLVQPVGSPLSLECTVEGTSNPNLYWYRQAAGRGLQLLFYSVGIGQISSEVPQNLSASRPQDRQFILSSKKLLLSDSGFYLCAWKRLTRRYEQYFGPGTRLTVT.

This chain uses TRBV5-6 with TRBJ2-7, with 7 nucleotides matching TRBD2. Germline lookup yields CDR1 SGHDT and CDR2 YYEEEE. The CDR3 spans 13 residues. The junction had 5 bases not matched to a gene; V was cut back by 5 bases and J by 3 bases. The CDR3 loop reads CASRGPGGYEQYF. CDR3 bases: TGTGCCAGCAGGGGGCCGGGGGGCTACGAGCAGTACTTC.

This rearrangement joins TRBV5-1 to TRBJ1-2; 7 nucleotides line up with TRBD1. J lost 3 bases, V lost 1 base, and 6 bases had no gene match. The germline V gene has CDR1 SGHRS and CDR2 YFSETQ. The CDR3 sequence is 15 residues long. CDR3 protein: CASSLFSGGDYGYTF. CDR3 nucleotides: TGCGCCAGCAGCTTGTTCTCAGGGGGTGACTATGGCTACACCTTC. Using reference TRBV5-1 and TRBJ1-2 for the parts outside the CDR3, the full variable domain is KAGVTQTPRYLIKTRGQQVTLSCSPISGHRSVSWYQQTPGQGLQFLFEYFSETQRNKGNFPGRFSGRQFSNSRSEMNVSTLELGDSALYLCASSLFSGGDYGYTFGSGTRLTVV.

V usage is TRBV5-1 and J usage is TRBJ1-3, with 7 bases lining up with TRBD1. This CDR3 has 15 amino acids. In germline, CDR1 is SGHRS, CDR2 YFSETQ. With 0 bases clipped from V and 8 bases from J, the junction kept 8 bases outside the gene matches. CDR3 region: CASSLALRGPDTIYF. DNA of the CDR3: TGCGCCAGCAGCTTGGCCCTGAGGGGGCCAGACACCATATATTTT.

The V call is TRBV19, the J call TRBJ2-7; 10 bases are a match to TRBD2. Losses at the gene ends were 9 bases for V and 4 bases for J; bases not matched to a gene: 12. CDR3 size: 15 residues. In germline, CDR1 is LNHDA, CDR2 SQIVND (reference sequence). The DNA for the CDR3 is TGTGCCAGCGCCCCCGCTAGCGGGAGCTTATACGAGCAGTACTTC. The encoded protein is CASAPASGSLYEQYF.

The V call is TRBV28, the J call TRBJ1-2; possible D gene TRBD1, 5 bases. V lost 6 bases, J lost 7 bases, and 15 bases lay in between. The CDR3 spans 13 residues. Per germline, CDR1 MDHEN and CDR2 SYDVKM. In DNA form, the CDR3 reads TGTGCCAGCAGCCTTGACAGCCCCAGTGGCTACACCTTC. Residues: CASSLDSPSGYTF.

The chain is built from TRBV7-2 and TRBJ1-2, with 11 bases that match TRBD1. Germline V lookup: CDR1 SGHTA, CDR2 FQGNSA. J gave up 8 bases and V 0 bases, and 5 bases lay outside the gene matches. This CDR3 comprises 15 residues. For the CDR3, the DNA is TGTGCCAGCAGCTTAGCGCCGGACAGGGGGCTAGGCTACACCTTC. It translates to CASSLAPDRGLGYTF.

The V gene is TRBV7-2, the J gene TRBJ1-4, with D maybe TRBD1 (6 bases). V lost 4 bases and J lost 7, with 16 bases in between. CDR1 SGHTA and CDR2 FQGNSA come from the germline V gene. The CDR3 is 15 amino acids. The CDR3 loop is CASSSLGHSSEKLFF. In DNA, the CDR3 is TGTGCCAGCAGCTCATTGGGACATTCGAGTGAAAAACTGTTTTTT.

CDR3 region: CASSLADSFTDTQYF. DNA for the CDR3: TGCGCCAGCAGCTTGGCCGATAGCTTCACAGATACGCAGTATTTT. The J gene is TRBJ2-3, the V gene TRBV5-1, with D uncertain. The germline gives CDR1 SGHRS, CDR2 YFSETQ. The V gene lost 0 bases and the J gene lost 2 bases, with 10 bases spanning the gap. The CDR3 has 15 amino acids.

The chain combines TRBV6-4 with TRBJ2-3, with D perhaps matching TRBD1 or TRBD2 (5 bases each). Germline V gene lookup returns CDR1 MRHNA and CDR2 SNTAGT. V gave up 2 bases and J gave up 1 base, with 10 bases separating them. This CDR3 has 15 residues. Here the CDR3 DNA reads TGTGCCAGCAGTGACGGGGGAGTGGGCACAGATACGCAGTATTTT. Translating it yields CASSDGGVGTDTQYF.

The gene calls are TRBV12-5 and TRBJ1-2, with 8 bases that match TRBD1. V was clipped by 1 base and J by 4 bases; unmatched bases: 8. Germline-derived CDR1 and CDR2 are LGHNT and FRNRAP. The CDR3 runs to 16 residues. CDR3 nucleotide sequence: TGTGCTAGTGGTTTGGGTACAGGGGGAGAGAGCTATGGCTACACCTTC. Translated: CASGLGTGGESYGYTF.

The V and J genes are TRBV7-3 and TRBJ2-3, with D perhaps matching TRBD2 (5 bases). CDR1 SGHTA and CDR2 FQGTGA come from the germline V gene. The CDR3 is 15 residues long. V was shortened by 4 bases and J by 5 bases, with 16 bases between the two germline ends. The DNA for the CDR3 is TGTGCCAGCAGCTCTCGCCCCTCCAGCGGAGATACGCAGTATTTT. This encodes CASSSRPSSGDTQYF. Full variable domain (remainder filled in from reference TRBV7-3 and TRBJ2-3): GAGVSQTPSNKVTEKGKYVELRCDPISGHTALYWYRQSLGQGPEFLIYFQGTGAADDSGLPNDRFFAVRPEGSVSTLKIQRTERGDSAVYLCASSSRPSSGDTQYFGPGTRLTVL.

A remark on this clone: The same CDR3 also results from other DNA sequences found in this sample. The chain joins TRBV9 to TRBJ1-5; no reliable D call. The CDR3 runs 14 residues. Germline V gives CDR1 SGDLS, CDR2 YYNGEE. Between the trimmed V and J ends, which lost 1 base and 0 bases, there was a span of 5 bases. CDR3 amino acids: CASSVSGSNQPQHF. CDR3 nucleotide sequence: TGTGCCAGCAGCGTAAGTGGTAGCAATCAGCCCCAGCATTTT.

The chain employs TRBV28 and TRBJ2-5, with TRBD1 matching over 10 bases. The CDR3 contains 17 residues. Looked up from germline, CDR1 is MDHEN and CDR2 is SYDVKM. J lost 5 bases, V lost 4 bases, and 13 bases had no gene match. The DNA of the CDR3 is TGTGCCAGCAGTTCCCGGGACAGGGGTTCCAATGGGGAGACCCAGTACTTC. Its translation is CASSSRDRGSNGETQYF. The full variable domain, its missing parts supplied by reference TRBV28 and TRBJ2-5, is DVKVTQSSRYLVKRTGEKVFLECVQDMDHENMFWYRQDPGLGLRLIYFSYDVKMKEKGDIPEGYSVSREKKERFSLILESASTNQTSMYLCASSSRDRGSNGETQYFGPGTRLLVL.

The chain employs TRBV27 and TRBJ1-2; D is unclear. Looked up from germline, CDR1 is MNHEY and CDR2 is SMNVEV (reference sequence). V gave up 3 bases and J gave up 2 bases, with 13 bases separating them. This CDR3 has 15 residues. Here the CDR3 reads CASSLSSTLNYGYTF. The CDR3 nucleotides read TGTGCCAGCAGTTTGAGTTCGACGTTAAACTATGGCTACACCTTC.

J is TRBJ2-1 and V is TRBV11-3; D is unresolved. Germline CDR1 and CDR2: SGHNT and YENEEA. This CDR3 region has 15 residues. Trimming stripped 2 bases from V and 2 bases from J, with 10 bases between. This CDR3 reads CASSLTSAPYNEQFF. In DNA form, the CDR3 reads TGTGCCAGCAGCTTAACCTCGGCACCCTACAATGAGCAGTTCTTC.